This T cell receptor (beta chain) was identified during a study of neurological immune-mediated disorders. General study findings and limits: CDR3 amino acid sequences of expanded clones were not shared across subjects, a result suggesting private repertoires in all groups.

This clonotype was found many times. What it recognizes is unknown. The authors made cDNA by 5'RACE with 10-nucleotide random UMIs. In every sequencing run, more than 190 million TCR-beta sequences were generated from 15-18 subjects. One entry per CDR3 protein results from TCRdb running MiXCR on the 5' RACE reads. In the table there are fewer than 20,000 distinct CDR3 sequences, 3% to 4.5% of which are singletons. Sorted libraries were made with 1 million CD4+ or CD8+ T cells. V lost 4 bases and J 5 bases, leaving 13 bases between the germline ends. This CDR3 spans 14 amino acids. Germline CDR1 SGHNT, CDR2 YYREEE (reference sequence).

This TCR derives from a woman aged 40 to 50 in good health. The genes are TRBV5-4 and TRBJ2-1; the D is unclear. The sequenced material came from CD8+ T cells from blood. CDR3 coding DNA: TGTGCCAGCAGCACCGTCCGAATCGACAATGAGCAGTTCTTC. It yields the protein CASSTVRIDNEQFF.